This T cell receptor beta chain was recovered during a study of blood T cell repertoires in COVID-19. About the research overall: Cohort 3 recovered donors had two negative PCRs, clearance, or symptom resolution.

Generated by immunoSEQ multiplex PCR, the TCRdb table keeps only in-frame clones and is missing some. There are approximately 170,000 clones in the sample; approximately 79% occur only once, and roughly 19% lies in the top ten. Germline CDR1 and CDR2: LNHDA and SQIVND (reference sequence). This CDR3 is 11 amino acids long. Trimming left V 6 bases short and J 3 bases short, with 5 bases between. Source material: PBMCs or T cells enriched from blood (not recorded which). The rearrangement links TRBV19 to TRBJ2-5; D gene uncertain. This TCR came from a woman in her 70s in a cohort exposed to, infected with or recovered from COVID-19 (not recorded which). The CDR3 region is CASSLKETQYF. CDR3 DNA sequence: TGTGCCAGTAGCCTTAAAGAGACCCAGTACTTC.